The sequence of this T cell receptor (beta chain) was determined in a study of blood T cell repertoires in COVID-19. Study overall: Acute and convalescent COVID-19 specimens originated in the United States, Italy and Spain. Sample material is recorded as cDNA or gDNA derived from T cells, B-cell-depleted T cells, or PBMCs.

Under the authors' procedure: Estimated nucleated cell counts came from reference gene primer amplification. Repertoires were generated with immunoSEQ multiplex PCR, while TCRdb's copy carries only in-frame clones and drops some. V and J calls and clone size are given by that table; D and trimming were obtained from the DNA. The table records approximately 240,000 clones, 85% to 95% of them present only once. The CDR3 totals 14 residues. Trimming took off 6 bases at V and 10 bases at J, with 16 bases between the two ends. The germline CDR1 and CDR2 sequences are WSHSY and SAAADI. Seattle's cohort entered during active infection and was followed longitudinally.

The TCR originated in a man younger than 40 with COVID-19, enrolled during active disease. Source material: peripheral blood. V usage is TRBV10-2 and J usage is TRBJ1-6, with D maybe TRBD1 (5 bases). CDR3 sequence: CASRRGEVTSPLHF. DNA of the CDR3: TGCGCCAGCAGGCGAGGGGAGGTTACGTCACCCCTCCACTTT.